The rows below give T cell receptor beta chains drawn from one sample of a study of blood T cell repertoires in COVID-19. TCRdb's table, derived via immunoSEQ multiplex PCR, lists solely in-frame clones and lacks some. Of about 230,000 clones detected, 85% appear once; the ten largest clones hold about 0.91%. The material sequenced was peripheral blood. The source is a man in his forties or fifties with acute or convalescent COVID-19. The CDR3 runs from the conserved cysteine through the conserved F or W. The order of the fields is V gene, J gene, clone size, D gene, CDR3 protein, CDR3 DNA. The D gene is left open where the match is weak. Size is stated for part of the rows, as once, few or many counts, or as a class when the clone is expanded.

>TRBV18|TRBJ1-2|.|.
CASSPPTGVIGYGYTF
TGTGCCAGCTCACCGCCTACGGGGGTAATTGGCTATGGCTACACCTTC
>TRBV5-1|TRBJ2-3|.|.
CASREQGSGTDTQYF
TGCGCCAGCAGGGAACAGGGTTCAGGCACAGATACGCAGTATTTT
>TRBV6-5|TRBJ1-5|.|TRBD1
CASRGTGVQPQHF
TGTGCCAGCAGAGGGACAGGGGTTCAGCCCCAGCATTTT
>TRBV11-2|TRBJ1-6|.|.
CASSLTVRPYNSPLHF
TGTGCCAGCAGTCTGACAGTGAGACCCTATAATTCACCCCTCCACTTT
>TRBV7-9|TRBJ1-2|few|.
CASSSTGTTYGYTF
TGTGCCAGCAGCTCGACTGGGACAACCTATGGCTACACCTTC
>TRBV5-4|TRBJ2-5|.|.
CASSPYFGPSETQYF
TGTGCCAGCAGCCCATATTTTGGCCCCTCGGAGACCCAGTACTTC
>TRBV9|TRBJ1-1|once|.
CASSVVGTGASNTEAFF
TGTGCCAGCAGCGTAGTCGGGACGGGAGCCTCGAACACTGAAGCTTTCTTT
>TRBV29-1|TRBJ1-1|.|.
CSVLLVNTEAFF
TGCAGCGTTCTCTTAGTTAACACTGAAGCTTTCTTT
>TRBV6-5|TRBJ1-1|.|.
CASQGYNTEAFF
TGTGCCAGCCAGGGGTACAACACTGAAGCTTTCTTT
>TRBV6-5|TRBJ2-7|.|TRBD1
CASSYSQGFSYEQYF
TGTGCCAGCAGTTACTCACAGGGGTTCTCCTACGAGCAGTACTTC
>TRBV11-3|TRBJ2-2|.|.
CASSQGSNTGELFF
TGTGCCAGCAGTCAGGGGAGCAACACCGGGGAGCTGTTTTTT
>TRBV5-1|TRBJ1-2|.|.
CASSLGQATNYGYTF
TGCGCCAGCAGCTTGGGACAGGCTACTAACTATGGCTACACCTTC
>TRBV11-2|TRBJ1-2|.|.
CASSLAGGDTLYGYTF
TGTGCCAGCAGCTTAGCCGGGGGGGACACCCTCTATGGCTACACCTTC
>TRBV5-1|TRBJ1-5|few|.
CASSLGGFNQPQHF
TGCGCCAGCAGCTTGGGAGGGTTCAATCAGCCCCAGCATTTT
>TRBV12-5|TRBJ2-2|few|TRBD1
CASGLGQGRTGELFF
TGTGCTAGTGGTTTGGGACAGGGGCGGACCGGGGAGCTGTTTTTT
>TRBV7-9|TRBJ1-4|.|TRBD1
CASSPNRGLGAGEKLFF
TGTGCCAGCAGCCCGAACAGGGGGCTTGGGGCTGGTGAAAAACTGTTTTTT
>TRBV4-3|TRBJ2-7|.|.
CASSQDLKGYEQYF
TGCGCCAGCAGCCAAGATCTTAAGGGGTACGAGCAGTACTTC
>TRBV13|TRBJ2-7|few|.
CASSLIKAGSYEQYF
TGTGCCAGCAGCTTAATTAAGGCAGGAAGCTACGAGCAGTACTTC
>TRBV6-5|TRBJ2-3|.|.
CASGPGAADTQYF
TGTGCCAGCGGGCCAGGGGCAGCAGATACGCAGTATTTT
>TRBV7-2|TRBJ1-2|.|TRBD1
CASSLGGTGGGYTF
TGTGCCAGCAGCTTAGGGGGGACAGGGGGAGGCTACACCTTC
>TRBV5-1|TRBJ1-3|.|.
CASSLGQLNSGNTIYF
TGCGCCAGCAGCTTAGGACAGCTGAACTCTGGAAACACCATATATTTT
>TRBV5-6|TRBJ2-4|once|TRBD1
CASSPGTGVLAKNIQYF
TGTGCCAGCAGCCCCGGGACAGGAGTACTAGCCAAAAACATTCAGTACTTC
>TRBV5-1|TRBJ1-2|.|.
CASSLGMSYGYTF
TGCGCCAGCAGCTTGGGAATGAGCTATGGCTACACCTTC
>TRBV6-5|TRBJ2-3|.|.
CASSYRGNTQYF
TGTGCCAGCAGTTACAGAGGGAATACGCAGTATTTT
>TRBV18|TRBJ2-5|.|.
CASSPGMETQYF
TGTGCCAGCTCGCCGGGAATGGAGACCCAGTACTTC
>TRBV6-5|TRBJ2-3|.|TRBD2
CASSYAGGDTQYF
TGTGCCAGCAGTTACGCGGGGGGGGATACGCAGTATTTT
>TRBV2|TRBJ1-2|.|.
CASRIGPARGYTF
TGTGCCAGCCGAATCGGCCCCGCGCGGGGCTACACCTTC
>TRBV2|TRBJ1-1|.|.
CASSEEPHTEAFF
TGTGCCAGCAGTGAAGAGCCTCATACTGAAGCTTTCTTT
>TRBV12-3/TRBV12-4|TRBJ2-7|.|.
CASSLGLLEQYF
TGTGCCAGCAGTTTAGGTCTGTTAGAGCAGTACTTC
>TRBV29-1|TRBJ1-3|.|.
CSVGESGNTIYF
TGCAGCGTCGGTGAGTCTGGAAACACCATATATTTT
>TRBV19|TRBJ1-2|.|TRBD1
CASSTGQGRYGYTF
TGTGCCAGTAGTACGGGACAGGGGCGCTATGGCTACACCTTC
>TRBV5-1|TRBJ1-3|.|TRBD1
CASSQGQWSSGNTIYF
TGCGCCAGCAGCCAGGGACAGTGGAGCTCTGGAAACACCATATATTTT
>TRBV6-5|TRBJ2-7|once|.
CASSYSRGDPYEQYF
TGTGCCAGCAGTTACTCCCGCGGGGACCCCTACGAGCAGTACTTC
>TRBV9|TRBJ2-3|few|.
CASSVGGQGGGTQYF
TGTGCCAGCAGCGTAGGAGGGCAGGGGGGAGGTACGCAGTATTTT
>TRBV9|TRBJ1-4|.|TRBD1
CASSVGTGGPGEKLFF
TGTGCCAGCAGCGTAGGGACAGGGGGCCCTGGCGAAAAACTGTTTTTT
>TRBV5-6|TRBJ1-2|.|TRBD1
CASSEDRGPSGYTF
TGTGCCAGCAGCGAAGACAGGGGGCCGAGTGGCTACACCTTC
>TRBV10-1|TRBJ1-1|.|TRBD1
CASSESFTRGPWTEAFF
TGCGCCAGCAGTGAGTCTTTTACCAGGGGGCCATGGACTGAAGCTTTCTTT
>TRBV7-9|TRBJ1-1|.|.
CASSLRGATEAFF
TGTGCCAGCAGCCTACGAGGCGCCACTGAAGCTTTCTTT
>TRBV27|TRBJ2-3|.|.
CASSRGPDTQYF
TGTGCCAGCAGCCGGGGTCCAGATACGCAGTATTTT
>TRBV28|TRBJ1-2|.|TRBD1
CASETGVNYGYTF
TGTGCCAGCGAGACAGGGGTTAACTATGGCTACACCTTC
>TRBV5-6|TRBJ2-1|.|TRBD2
CASSGGLAGGASDEQFF
TGTGCCAGCAGCGGCGGACTAGCGGGGGGGGCCTCGGATGAGCAGTTCTTC
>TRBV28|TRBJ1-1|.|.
CASSFRVGGSFTAFF
TGTGCCAGCAGTTTCAGGGTCGGGGGGTCCTTTACGGCTTTCTTT
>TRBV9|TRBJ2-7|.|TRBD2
CASSVEGTGGGVKQYF
TGTGCCAGCAGCGTAGAAGGCACGGGCGGGGGAGTGAAGCAGTACTTC
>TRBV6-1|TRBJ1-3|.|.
CASSANIFDLTASGNTIYF
TGTGCCAGCAGTGCAAACATCTTTGACTTGACTGCCTCTGGAAACACCATATATTTT
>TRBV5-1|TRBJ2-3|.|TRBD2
CASSTLAGGQGDTQYF
TGCGCCAGCAGCACCCTAGCGGGGGGGCAGGGGGATACGCAGTATTTT
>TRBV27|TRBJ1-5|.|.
CASSFDTGYSNQPQHF
TGTGCCAGCAGTTTCGATACAGGGTATAGCAATCAGCCCCAGCATTTT
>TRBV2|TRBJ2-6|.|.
CASSVGANVLTF
TGTGCCAGTTCGGTTGGGGCCAACGTCCTGACTTTC
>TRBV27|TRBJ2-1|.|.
CASSVLSLSYNEQFF
TGTGCCAGCAGTGTCCTTAGCCTCTCCTACAATGAGCAGTTCTTC
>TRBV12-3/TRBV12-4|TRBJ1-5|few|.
CASSPVNQPQHF
TGTGCCAGCAGTCCAGTCAATCAGCCCCAGCATTTT
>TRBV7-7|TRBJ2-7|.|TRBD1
CASSPGTGPSYEQYF
TGTGCTAGCAGCCCCGGGACAGGGCCCTCCTACGAGCAGTACTTC
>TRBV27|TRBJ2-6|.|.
CASSFWGRDNSGANVLTF
TGTGCCAGCAGTTTTTGGGGCAGGGACAACTCTGGGGCCAACGTCCTGACTTTC
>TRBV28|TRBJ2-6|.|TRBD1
CATTRQGLFGANVLTF
TGTGCCACTACAAGACAGGGGTTATTTGGGGCCAACGTCCTGACTTTC
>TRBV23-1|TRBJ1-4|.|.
CASSPQGHEKLFF
TGCGCCAGCAGTCCACAGGGTCATGAAAAACTGTTTTTT
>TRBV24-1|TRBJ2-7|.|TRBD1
CATEGTGGDEQYF
TGTGCCACCGAAGGGACAGGGGGCGACGAGCAGTACTTC
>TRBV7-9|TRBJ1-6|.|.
CASSSDGGLNSPLHF
TGTGCCAGCAGCTCCGACGGGGGGCTTAATTCACCCCTCCACTTT
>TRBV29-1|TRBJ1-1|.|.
CSVWEGLNTEAFF
TGCAGCGTGTGGGAGGGTTTAAACACTGAAGCTTTCTTT
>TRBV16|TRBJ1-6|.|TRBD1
CASSLDRVNSPLHF
TGTGCCAGCAGCCTCGACAGGGTCAATTCACCCCTCCACTTT